Below, 22 T cell receptor beta chains from the same sample are listed, as sequenced in a study of response to subunit inactivated influenza vaccine. In TCRdb, the RT-PCR reads were re-called with MiXCR into one record per CDR3 protein. The sample records about 780,000 distinct CDR3 sequences, approximately 17% being singletons. This material consisted of PBMCs from blood, taken around 5 days after vaccination. These receptors all stem from a man aged 45-65 years who received an inactivated influenza vaccine.

In this sample, this clonotype turned up a few times. This chain joins TRBV7-2 and TRBJ2-7, with D possibly being TRBD1 (5 bases). Germline loops: CDR1 SGHTA, CDR2 FQGNSA. Trimming pared 6 bases from V and 7 bases from J, leaving 16 bases between. The CDR3 covers 13 residues. The CDR3 bases are TGTGCCAGCAGGTCGACAGCGACTGGGGAGCAGTACTTC. Translation gives CASRSTATGEQYF.

This clonotype was found a few times. This chain connects TRBV28 to TRBJ2-1; 12 bases align to TRBD2. There are 17 residues in the CDR3. With 5 bases clipped from V and 9 bases from J, the junction kept 14 bases outside the gene matches. Germline-derived CDR1 and CDR2 are MDHEN and SYDVKM. The CDR3 region is CASSGLAGLVPGGEQFF. CDR3 coding DNA: TGTGCCAGCAGTGGACTAGCGGGGTTGGTCCCAGGGGGTGAGCAGTTCTTC.

This clonotype was observed many times. The V gene is TRBV12-3 or TRBV12-4, the J gene TRBJ2-7; TRBD2 is a possible D gene (5 bases). Trimming left V 3 bases short and J 10 bases short, with 16 bases between. CDR3 length equals 13 residues. The CDR3 loop is CASSLGVGQQQYF. The CDR3 DNA reads as TGTGCCAGCAGTTTGGGAGTCGGCCAGCAACAGTACTTC.

The chain has TRBV15 and TRBJ2-5; D not certain. CDR1 and CDR2 (germline): LNHNV, YYDKDF (reference sequence). Trimming removed 3 bases from V and 2 bases from J, with 10 bases in between. The CDR3 contains 14 residues. The CDR3 sequence is CATSRRRSQETQYF. Written as DNA, the CDR3 is TGTGCCACCAGCAGGAGGCGGTCGCAAGAGACCCAGTACTTC. The full variable domain, rest sourced from reference TRBV15 and TRBJ2-5, is DAMVIQNPRYQVTQFGKPVTLSCSQTLNHNVMYWYQQKSSQAPKLLFHYYDKDFNNEADTPDNFQSRRPNTSFCFLDIRSPGLGDTAMYLCATSRRRSQETQYFGPGTRLLVL.

This rearrangement joins TRBV2 to TRBJ2-3; D gene ambiguous. V was trimmed by 7 bases and J by 6 bases, leaving 11 bases between them. The germline CDR1 and CDR2 sequences are SNHLY and FYNNEI. The CDR3 is made up of 12 amino acids. CDR3 coding DNA: TGTGCCAGCAATTCGGGTGCGGATACGCAGTATTTT. Translation: CASNSGADTQYF.

The table lists this clonotype with a few counts. Germline is not matched at one junction end, which may reflect a read error. The chain combines TRBV7-7 with TRBJ2-3; 9 bases match TRBD1. The CDR3 is 13 residues long. Germline V lookup: CDR1 SSHAT, CDR2 FNYEAQ (reference sequence). The CDR3 DNA follows: TGTGCTAGCAGCGACGACAGGGGGGATACGCAGTATTTT. Translation: CASSDDRGDTQYF.

The CDR3 DNA sequence: TGTGCCAGCAGGACAGGGCATTTCGGACTGGGCACTGAAGCTTTCTTT. Translated, it gives CASRTGHFGLGTEAFF. The chain joins TRBV12-3 or TRBV12-4 to TRBJ1-1; 7 nucleotides match TRBD1. This CDR3 comprises 16 residues. After removal of 6 bases from V and 4 bases from J, the junction contained 14 bases not matched to a gene.

This chain links TRBV20-1 with TRBJ1-6, with D maybe TRBD1 (6 bases). V was pared by 6 bases and J by 5 bases, with 17 bases between. Per the germline V gene, CDR1 is DFQATT and CDR2 is SNEGSKA (reference sequence). The CDR3 sequence is 15 residues long. Here the CDR3 DNA reads TGCAGTGCCCATAGGGGGGGTTGGAATAATTCACCCCTCCACTTT. Protein: CSAHRGGWNNSPLHF.

This clonotype was recorded many times. This chain links TRBV7-9 with TRBJ2-5; the D is unclear. CDR1 and CDR2 (germline): SEHNR, FQNEAQ (reference sequence). CDR3 length equals 12 residues. Trimming cost V 2 bases and J 0 bases, with 1 base left between them. DNA for the CDR3: TGTGCCAGCAGCTTAAACCAAGAGACCCAGTACTTC. Amino acids: CASSLNQETQYF.

This clonotype is labeled medium-sized. One end of the junction fails to match germline, which may point to a read error. V gene TRBV20-1 combines with J gene TRBJ2-5; tentative D call: TRBD1 (6 bases). CDR1 is DFQATT and CDR2 is SNEGSKA in the germline V gene (reference sequence). This CDR3 has 14 amino acids. CDR3 amino acids: CSASSQGNQGTQYF. In nucleotides, the CDR3 is TGCAGTGCTAGTAGTCAGGGGAATCAAGGGACCCAGTACTTC.

The V call is TRBV6-2 or TRBV6-3, the J call TRBJ2-6, with 7 bases aligning to TRBD1. This CDR3 has 19 residues. After removal of 6 bases from V and 0 bases from J, the junction contained 14 bases not matched to a gene. Germline-derived CDR1 and CDR2 are MNHEY and SVGEGT. The CDR3 loop reads CASRYRDRAYPSGANVLTF. Here the CDR3 DNA reads TGTGCCAGCAGATACCGAGACAGGGCCTACCCCTCTGGGGCCAACGTCCTGACTTTC.

This clonotype was seen a few times. A much larger clone differs by one base, so this may be a read error. The genes are TRBV12-3 or TRBV12-4 and TRBJ2-7; 7 bases align to TRBD1. Trimming cost V 6 bases and J 5 bases; bases outside gene matches: 4. The CDR3 has 12 residues. In DNA form, the CDR3 reads TGTGCCAGCAGGTCGACAGGGAACGAGCAGTACTTC. This gives the protein CASRSTGNEQYF.

This clonotype has ten or more counts. The chain joins TRBV5-1 to TRBJ2-5, with 8 bases identical to TRBD2. J lost 1 base, V lost 4 bases, and 3 bases had no gene match. The CDR3 loop spans 14 amino acids. From germline, CDR1 is SGHRS and CDR2 YFSETQ. The CDR3 is CASSGSGVQETQYF. Here the CDR3 DNA reads TGCGCCAGCAGCGGTAGCGGGGTCCAAGAGACCCAGTACTTC.

This clonotype was counted at least ten times. The V gene is TRBV15, the J gene TRBJ2-7; D is ambiguous. There are 13 residues in the CDR3. Germline CDR1 LNHNV, CDR2 YYDKDF (reference sequence). The ends were cut back, 0 bases at V and 3 bases at J, with 6 bases in the middle. CDR3 nucleotides: TGTGCCACCAGCAGAGATCGGCGCTACGAGCAGTACTTC. Translated: CATSRDRRYEQYF.

This clonotype was seen more than once but under ten times. This chain connects TRBV4-2 to TRBJ2-2, with 15 nucleotides matching TRBD2. This CDR3 has 18 amino acids. V was clipped by 4 bases and J by 7 bases; unmatched bases: 10. Germline V gives CDR1 LGHNA, CDR2 YNFKEQ. CDR3 bases: TGTGCCAGCAGCCCCCAGGGACTAGCGGGGGGCATTAGCGGGGAGCTGTTTTTT. As protein: CASSPQGLAGGISGELFF.

This clonotype appeared many times. The CDR3 sequence: CASSFVAGVTDTQYF. The CDR3 DNA sequence: TGTGCCAGCAGCTTCGTAGCGGGAGTAACAGATACGCAGTATTTT. The chain carries TRBV7-9 and TRBJ2-3, with 9 bases fitting TRBD2. Germline values: CDR1 SEHNR, CDR2 FQNEAQ (reference sequence). Trimming cost V 3 bases and J 3 bases; bases outside gene matches: 4. The CDR3 length is 15 residues.

The rearrangement links TRBV5-1 to TRBJ2-3; D remains unclear. Looked up from germline, CDR1 is SGHRS and CDR2 is YFSETQ. V lost 3 bases to trimming and J lost 2 bases, with 10 bases between them. CDR3 length: 14 residues. CDR3 sequence reads: CASSSSHSTDTQYF. As DNA, the CDR3 is TGCGCCAGCAGCTCGTCCCATTCCACAGATACGCAGTATTTT.

This rearrangement joins TRBV3-1 to TRBJ2-4, with unresolved D. Trimming cost V 2 bases and J 2 bases, with 7 bases left between them. This CDR3 has 14 amino acids. Germline CDR1 is LGHDT and CDR2 is YNNKEL (reference sequence). The CDR3 region is CASSQRVSKNIQYF. In DNA, the CDR3 is TGTGCCAGCAGCCAAAGGGTATCCAAAAACATTCAGTACTTC.

This clonotype turned up a few times. The V gene is TRBV7-7, the J gene TRBJ2-5; D may be TRBD1 (7 bases). Germline CDR1 and CDR2: SSHAT and FNYEAQ (reference sequence). There are 16 residues in the CDR3. The V gene lost 1 base and the J gene lost 7 bases, with 19 bases spanning the gap. This CDR3 is CASSLVPGQRVGTQYF. CDR3 in DNA: TGTGCCAGCAGCTTAGTTCCGGGACAGCGGGTCGGGACCCAGTACTTC.

This clonotype showed up just a few times. The V gene is TRBV12-3 or TRBV12-4, the J gene TRBJ2-7; 8 bases agree with TRBD1. The CDR3 totals 14 residues. Trimming cost V 6 bases and J 5 bases; bases outside gene matches: 9. The CDR3 sequence: CASRGTGLSHEQYF. As DNA, the CDR3 is TGTGCCAGCAGGGGGACAGGCCTATCCCACGAGCAGTACTTC.

A few counts support this clonotype. J is TRBJ2-1 and V is TRBV5-5; D gene ambiguous. The CDR3 length is 13 residues. Trimming removed 2 bases from V and 7 bases from J, with 10 bases in between. Germline values: CDR1 SGHKS, CDR2 YYEKEE (reference sequence). CDR3 region: CASSLVIRNEQFF. The CDR3 nucleotides read TGTGCCAGCAGCTTAGTGATTCGTAATGAGCAGTTCTTC.

The chain is built from TRBV11-2 and TRBJ2-1; TRBD2 might be the D (5 bases). Germline V gene lookup returns CDR1 SGHAT and CDR2 FQNNGV. This CDR3 is 16 amino acids long. V gave up 1 base and J gave up 0 bases, with 10 bases separating them. The CDR3 here is CASSLGSGASYNEQFF. The CDR3 nucleotides read TGTGCCAGCAGCTTAGGGAGCGGAGCCTCCTACAATGAGCAGTTCTTC.